The sample holds a few counts of the clone carrying this T cell receptor (beta chain). Antigen unknown. TCRdb used MiXCR to reprocess the 5' RACE reads, holding one entry per CDR3 protein. The repertoire holds fewer than 450,000 distinct CDR3 sequences, with around 10% as singletons. This entry is derived from a study of T cells after yellow fever vaccination. Study-level results: A small proportion of clonotypes was detected in both the CD4 and CD8 compartments. Reappearance after the booster was seen for most primary-vaccination clones, at 95% to 96% CD4 and 85% to 90% CD8. Peak timing came faster in the weaker secondary response, day 5 versus 15.

Trimming pared 7 bases from V and 4 bases from J, leaving 15 bases between. The germline V gene encodes CDR1 MNHEY and CDR2 SMNVEV (reference sequence). The CDR3 is 14 amino acids. This clonotype was sampled from a man aged 18 to 30 who received the YFV17D yellow fever vaccine. The source material was PBMCs, sampled on the day of the first yellow fever vaccination. The chain is built from TRBV27 and TRBJ2-3, with D possibly matching TRBD1 (5 bases). The CDR3, as DNA: TGTGCCAGCAATCCCGGCCTGGGGCCAGATACGCAGTATTTT. Amino acids: CASNPGLGPDTQYF.